This T cell receptor beta chain originates from a study of neurological immune-mediated disorders. Stated time point: longitudinal time-point 2. The unsorted libraries had their origin in 2 million PBMCs stored at -80 C. The sample holds many counts of this clonotype. The antigen is not known. MiXCR was run by TCRdb on the 5' RACE reads, yielding one entry per CDR3 protein. In the table there are about 90,000 distinct CDR3 sequences, over 10% of which are singletons. The CDR3 contains 15 residues. Trimming removed 4 bases at V and 1 base at J, with 14 bases between. Germline V gene sequence: CDR1 SEHNR, CDR2 FQNEAQ (reference sequence). General study results and limits: It was HTLV-1-associated myelopathy that showed the most TCR clonal expansion, while multiple sclerosis showed the least, falling below healthy controls.

The receptor comes from a female donor with HTLV-1-associated myelopathy (HAM/TSP). This rearrangement joins TRBV7-9 to TRBJ2-7, with D maybe TRBD2 (5 bases). The sample comprised PBMCs. CDR3 in DNA: TGTGCCAGCAGCTACCAAGGGCCGGGGTCCTACGAGCAGTACTTC. This sequence encodes CASSYQGPGSYEQYF. Full variable domain (rest looked up from reference TRBV7-9 and TRBJ2-7): DTGVSQNPRHKITKRGQNVTFRCDPISEHNRLYWYRQTLGQGPEFLTYFQNEAQLEKSRLLSDRFSAERPKGSFSTLEIQRTEQGDSAMYLCASSYQGPGSYEQYFGPGTRLTVT.